This T cell receptor (beta chain) appears in the sequencing data of a study of blood T cell repertoires in COVID-19. Across the whole study: The study drew acute and convalescent COVID-19 samples from the United States, Italy and Spain. PBMCs, B-cell-depleted T cells, or T cells provided the cDNA or gDNA that made up the material.

This CDR3 spans 15 amino acids. Trimming removed 1 base from V and 0 bases from J, with 9 bases in between. Germline assignment: CDR1 SGHTA and CDR2 FQGNSA. In the authors' methods: Estimation of nucleated cell counts relied on the amplification of reference gene primers. Profiled with immunoSEQ multiplex PCR; TCRdb holds only in-frame clones, not every one. V, J and clone size derive from that table, while D and trimming were established from the DNA sequence. This sample has roughly 54,000 clones, with about 91% found just once. The chain carries TRBV7-2 and TRBJ1-2; D unclear. Sequenced sample: peripheral blood. The TCR comes from a woman in her fifties or sixties with active or convalescent COVID-19. CDR3 nucleotide sequence: TGTGCCAGCAGCTTAGGAACAAGAACTAACTATGGCTACACCTTC. This codes for CASSLGTRTNYGYTF.